Following are 15 T cell receptor beta chains from one sample sequenced in a study of early stage breast cancer tumors. Using immunoSEQ multiplex PCR, the repertoire was profiled, and TCRdb retains in-frame clones only, with some absent. The sample shows 65,000 to 75,000 clones, roughly 80% of them seen only once. The sequenced sample was blood. These receptors were taken from a person in their 40s with breast cancer.

The rearrangement links TRBV7-9 to TRBJ1-4, with 7 bases fitting TRBD1. This CDR3 contains 14 residues. Germline trimming cut 7 bases from V and 0 bases from J; bases unmatched to any gene: 2. Germline assignment: CDR1 SEHNR and CDR2 FQNEAQ (reference sequence). CDR3 in amino acids: CASTGTATNEKLFF. For the CDR3, the DNA is TGTGCCAGCACCGGGACAGCAACTAATGAAAAACTGTTTTTT.

This clone has a single count. The rearrangement links TRBV4-1 to TRBJ1-4; D might be TRBD1 (6 bases). Germline V lookup: CDR1 MGHRA, CDR2 YSYEKL. The CDR3 consists of 16 residues. The V end was cut by 0 bases, the J end by 8 bases, with 16 bases between. The CDR3 DNA reads as TGCGCCAGCAGCCAAGATGTCCGGGGGCAAAGAGAAAAACTGTTTTTT. It codes for CASSQDVRGQREKLFF.

The rearrangement links TRBV6-5 to TRBJ2-1, with D unclear. Trimming removed 0 bases at V and 7 bases at J, with 10 bases between. Germline values: CDR1 MNHEY, CDR2 SVGAGI. This CDR3 contains 14 residues. CDR3 residues: CASSYSGLGNEQFF. CDR3 nucleotide sequence: TGTGCCAGCAGTTACTCCGGGTTGGGTAATGAGCAGTTCTTC.

The chain recombines TRBV9 with TRBJ2-2; 7 nucleotides agree with TRBD1. The germline V gene encodes CDR1 SGDLS and CDR2 YYNGEE. The V and J ends lost 4 bases and 7 bases, in that order; junction bases with no gene match: 7. The CDR3 length is 14 residues. CDR3 sequence (DNA): TGTGCCAGCAGCCCCGGGACAGTCAGCGGGGAGCTGTTTTTT. Its translation is CASSPGTVSGELFF. Complete variable domain (other parts from reference TRBV9 and TRBJ2-2): DSGVTQTPKHLITATGQRVTLRCSPRSGDLSVYWYQQSLDQGLQFLIQYYNGEERAKGNILERFSAQQFPDLHSELNLSSLELGDSALYFCASSPGTVSGELFFGEGSRLTVL.

The chain recombines TRBV19 with TRBJ2-1; 7 bases map to TRBD1. Germline V CDR1 and CDR2: LNHDA, SQIVND (reference sequence). This CDR3 is 17 amino acids long. The J segment lost 6 bases and the V segment lost 6 bases, leaving 17 bases of the junction unmatched. The CDR3 DNA sequence: TGTGCCAGTAGCATTTCTGTAGGGGACAGCCTAGCCAATGAGCAGTTCTTC. Its translation: CASSISVGDSLANEQFF.

The CDR3 nucleotides are TGTGCCAGCAGTCCCCATGGCAGGATGGGCTACGAGCAGTACTTC. Translating it yields CASSPHGRMGYEQYF. This rearrangement joins TRBV6-1 to TRBJ2-7; D is undetermined. This CDR3 has 15 residues. Germline CDR1 MNHNS, CDR2 SASEGT. Trimming removed 5 bases from V and 3 bases from J, with 17 bases in between.

This clone was picked up one time. This chain uses TRBV5-1 with TRBJ1-1, with D possibly matching TRBD1 (6 bases). The CDR3 sequence is 14 residues long. Trimming stripped 4 bases from V and 11 bases from J, with 21 bases between. CDR1 is SGHRS and CDR2 is YFSETQ in the germline V gene. CDR3 residues: CASSTDGGGSVAFF. CDR3 in DNA: TGCGCCAGCAGCACGGACGGGGGGGGCTCCGTGGCTTTCTTT. Using reference TRBV5-1 and TRBJ1-1 for the parts outside the CDR3, the full variable domain is KAGVTQTPRYLIKTRGQQVTLSCSPISGHRSVSWYQQTPGQGLQFLFEYFSETQRNKGNFPGRFSGRQFSNSRSEMNVSTLELGDSALYLCASSTDGGGSVAFFGQGTRLTVV.

In DNA form, the CDR3 reads TGTGCCAGCAGTGAATTGAGGGGTGGCTACACCTTC. The encoded protein is CASSELRGGYTF. The V call is TRBV25-1, the J call TRBJ1-2; tentative D call: TRBD1 (5 bases). CDR3 length equals 12 residues. V was trimmed by 1 base and J by 7 bases, leaving 7 bases between them. CDR1 is MGHDK, CDR2 SYGVNS, per germline.

This chain uses TRBV7-3 with TRBJ1-1; no clear D. CDR1 is SGHTA, CDR2 FQGTGA, per germline. Trimming shortened V by 4 bases and J by 0 bases, and 6 bases separated the two germline ends. The CDR3 contains 13 residues. The CDR3 DNA is TGTGCCAGCAGCTCTTCCATGAACACTGAAGCTTTCTTT. It encodes CASSSSMNTEAFF.

V gene TRBV7-9 combines with J gene TRBJ1-1, with D possibly TRBD1 on 5 matching bases. This CDR3 is 16 amino acids long. The V and J ends lost 1 base and 6 bases respectively, with 18 bases between them. Germline V CDR1 and CDR2: SEHNR, FQNEAQ (reference sequence). The CDR3: CASSLGQGASLAEAFF. In DNA, the CDR3 is TGTGCCAGCAGCTTAGGGCAGGGAGCTAGTCTGGCTGAAGCTTTCTTT.

The sample holds one count of this clone. This chain joins TRBV9 and TRBJ2-2; TRBD2 is a possible D gene (6 bases). Trimming removed 4 bases at V and 5 bases at J, with 12 bases between. This CDR3 region has 14 residues. Germline V gives CDR1 SGDLS, CDR2 YYNGEE. In DNA, the CDR3 is TGTGCCAGCAGCTCCCGGAGGGCAACCGGGGAGCTGTTTTTT. Translation: CASSSRRATGELFF.

The chain uses TRBV5-1 and TRBJ1-1; D might be TRBD1 (5 bases). The CDR3 has 12 amino acids. Trimming removed 7 bases at V and 4 bases at J, with 11 bases between. Germline V gene sequence: CDR1 SGHRS, CDR2 YFSETQ. The CDR3 loop reads CASLGGGTEAFF. CDR3 nucleotides: TGCGCCAGCCTGGGGGGGGGCACTGAAGCTTTCTTT.

This chain links TRBV28 with TRBJ2-7; 9 nucleotides match TRBD1. J gave up 4 bases and V 4 bases, and 8 bases lay outside the gene matches. CDR1 MDHEN and CDR2 SYDVKM come from the germline V gene. The CDR3 loop spans 15 amino acids. This CDR3 is CASSSSGTGNYEQYF. The CDR3 DNA reads TGTGCCAGCAGTTCATCCGGGACAGGGAATTACGAGCAGTACTTC.

V usage is TRBV18 and J usage is TRBJ2-1; 10 bases agree with TRBD2. The V gene end was trimmed by 3 bases and the J gene end by 2 bases; junction bases not matched to a gene: 7. This CDR3 has 17 residues. The germline V gene has CDR1 KGHSH and CDR2 LQKENI. CDR3 region: CASSPSSGRTTYNEQFF. The DNA for the CDR3 is TGTGCCAGCTCACCGTCTAGCGGGAGAACTACCTACAATGAGCAGTTCTTC. Variable domain in full (rest from reference TRBV18 and TRBJ2-1): NAGVMQNPRHLVRRRGQEARLRCSPMKGHSHVYWYRQLPEEGLKFMVYLQKENIIDESGMPKERFSAEFPKEGPSILRIQQVVRGDSAAYFCASSPSSGRTTYNEQFFGPGTRLTVL.

The CDR3 DNA follows: TGTGCCAGCAGCTTAGAAGGACTCTCGAACACCGGGGAGCTGTTTTTT. It yields the protein CASSLEGLSNTGELFF. The gene calls are TRBV9 and TRBJ2-2; the D gene is possibly TRBD2 (5 bases). The germline V gene encodes CDR1 SGDLS and CDR2 YYNGEE. The CDR3 covers 16 residues. V dropped 4 bases and J dropped 0 bases, with 13 bases sitting between them.